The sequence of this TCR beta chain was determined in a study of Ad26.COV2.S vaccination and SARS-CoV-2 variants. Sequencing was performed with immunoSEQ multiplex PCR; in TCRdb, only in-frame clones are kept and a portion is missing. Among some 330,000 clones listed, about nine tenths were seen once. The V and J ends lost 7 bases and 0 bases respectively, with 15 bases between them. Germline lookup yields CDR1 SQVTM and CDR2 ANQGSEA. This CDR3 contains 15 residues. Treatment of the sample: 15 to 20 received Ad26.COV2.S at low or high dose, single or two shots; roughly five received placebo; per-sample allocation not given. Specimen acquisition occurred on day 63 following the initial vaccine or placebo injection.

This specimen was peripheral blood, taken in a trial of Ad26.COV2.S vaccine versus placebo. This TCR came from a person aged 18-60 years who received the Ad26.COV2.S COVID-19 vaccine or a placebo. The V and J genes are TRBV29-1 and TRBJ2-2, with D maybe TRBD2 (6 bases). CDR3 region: CSGRGGEANTGELFF. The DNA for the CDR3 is TGCAGCGGTCGTGGTGGGGAGGCGAACACCGGGGAGCTGTTTTTT.